Below, 8 T cell receptor beta chains from the same sample are listed, as sequenced in a study of T cell responses to AZD1222 COVID-19 vaccine. Sequenced by immunoSEQ multiplex PCR; TCRdb stores in-frame clones only, minus some. The repertoire holds about 140,000 clones, with just under 95% as singletons. The sample in question was peripheral blood, obtained 28 days after the second AZD1222 dose. The receptors stem from an adult who received the AZD1222 COVID-19 vaccine.

The chain is built from TRBV6-5 and TRBJ1-1, with TRBD1 as a possible D gene (5 bases). V was trimmed by 4 bases and J by 4 bases, leaving 7 bases between them. The CDR3 length is 12 residues. Germline CDR1 MNHEY, CDR2 SVGAGI. Here the CDR3 DNA reads TGTGCCAGCAGTTTAAGGGGCACTGAAGCTTTCTTT. Translation: CASSLRGTEAFF.

The V gene is TRBV12-3 or TRBV12-4, the J gene TRBJ1-1; no firm D call. With 10 bases removed from V and 3 bases from J, the gap between germline ends came to 15 bases. This CDR3 contains 13 residues. The CDR3 DNA reads as TGTGCCACCATTCTTCGGAGGGACACTGAAGCTTTCTTT. Translation gives CATILRRDTEAFF.

The chain is built from TRBV30 and TRBJ2-7; unclear D gene. CDR1 is GTSNPN and CDR2 is SVGIG in the germline V gene (reference sequence). The CDR3 covers 12 residues. Trimming removed 2 bases from V and 1 base from J, with 6 bases in between. Written as DNA, the CDR3 is TGTGCCTGGAGTTCCAAATCCTACGAGCAGTACTTC. Protein sequence: CAWSSKSYEQYF. Variable domain in full (rest from reference TRBV30 and TRBJ2-7): SQTIHQWPATLVQPVGSPLSLECTVEGTSNPNLYWYRQAAGRGLQLLFYSVGIGQISSEVPQNLSASRPQDRQFILSSKKLLLSDSGFYLCAWSSKSYEQYFGPGTRLTVT.

This rearrangement joins TRBV5-5 to TRBJ1-2; no reliable D call. V shed 1 base and J shed 5 bases, with 12 bases lying between them. Per the germline V gene, CDR1 is SGHKS and CDR2 is YYEKEE (reference sequence). The CDR3 spans 14 residues. For the CDR3, the DNA is TGTGCCAGCAGCTTGCGGCCAGTGGGATATGGCTACACCTTC. This sequence encodes CASSLRPVGYGYTF.

The chain carries TRBV3-1 (or the pseudogene TRBV3-2) and TRBJ1-1; D not resolved. CDR1 and CDR2 from the germline V gene are LGHDT and YNNKEL (reference sequence). The length of the CDR3 is 13 residues. The V and J ends lost 4 bases and 1 base respectively, with 7 bases between them. This chain's CDR3 is CASSLTANTEAFF. The CDR3 DNA is TGTGCCAGCAGCCTCACGGCGAACACTGAAGCTTTCTTT.

V usage is TRBV5-1 and J usage is TRBJ1-1; no definite D call. Trimming removed 4 bases at V and 3 bases at J, with 10 bases between. The CDR3 length is 13 residues. Germline assignment: CDR1 SGHRS and CDR2 YFSETQ. For the CDR3, the DNA is TGCGCCAGCAGCCCCGAGTGGGACACTGAAGCTTTCTTT. Amino acids: CASSPEWDTEAFF.

The chain recombines TRBV5-4 with TRBJ2-7; 8 bases agree with TRBD2. Looked up from germline, CDR1 is SGHNT and CDR2 is YYREEE (reference sequence). Trimming cost V 4 bases and J 6 bases; bases outside gene matches: 9. The CDR3 is made up of 14 amino acids. CDR3 protein: CASSPSPGGGEQYF. The CDR3 region has the DNA TGTGCCAGCAGCCCCTCCCCGGGGGGGGGCGAGCAGTACTTC.

This clone was counted once. J is TRBJ2-5 and V is TRBV27; TRBD1 or TRBD2 may be the D gene (6 bases each). This CDR3 is built from 14 residues. CDR1 and CDR2 from the germline V gene are MNHEY and SMNVEV (reference sequence). Trimming shortened V by 0 bases and J by 4 bases, and 9 bases separated the two germline ends. CDR3 amino acids: CASSLSSGAETQYF. In nucleotides, the CDR3 is TGTGCCAGCAGTTTATCGTCGGGGGCAGAGACCCAGTACTTC.